This T cell receptor (beta chain) was captured in a study of cytomegalovirus exposure and HLA in healthy donors. From germline, CDR1 is MNHEY and CDR2 SMNVEV (reference sequence). The CDR3 has 17 residues. The V gene lost 6 bases and the J gene lost 1 base, with 21 bases spanning the gap. This clone has just a few counts. Its antigen remains unidentified. The PCR used 60 Vbeta and 13 Jbeta primers. Profiled with immunoSEQ multiplex PCR; TCRdb holds only in-frame clones, not every one. The profile shows tens of thousands of clones, 60% to 80% of them singletons. The study's findings and limits: V- and J-gene trimming in TCR beta was tied to a missense DCLRE1C variant by an analysis performed later. More clonal expansion characterized HLA-associated TCR beta chains than equally common others in a later analysis.

The chain combines TRBV27 with TRBJ1-1; perhaps TRBD1 as D (5 bases). The source material was PBMCs. The TCR comes from a woman aged 40-49 years in good health and CMV-seronegative. CDR3: CASRRGNLLVENTEAFF. CDR3 nucleotide sequence: TGTGCCAGCAGAAGGGGCAACCTCTTAGTGGAGAACACTGAAGCTTTCTTT.